The T cell receptor beta chain described here comes from a study of T cells after posttransplantation cyclophosphamide. General observations from the study: Recipient CMV seropositivity and CMV reactivation strongly tracked TRB clonality. Donor-recipient repertoire similarity was low at 1-2 months, rising over year one.

V lost 3 bases to trimming and J lost 5 bases, with 10 bases between them. Germline loops: CDR1 KGHSH, CDR2 LQKENI. The CDR3 runs 14 residues. The sample holds many counts of this clone. The antigen is undetermined. Some clones are missing from TCRdb's copy, which holds only in-frame ones; the method was immunoSEQ multiplex PCR. The sample holds some 43,000 clones, and no clone turns up only once. The chain employs TRBV18 and TRBJ2-2; the D gene is possibly TRBD2 (5 bases). Sample: PBMCs. The TCR sequence derives from a man aged 40-49 years in good health, CMV-negative, and a related stem cell transplant donor. The CDR3 protein is CASSPTGRTGELFF. The CDR3 nucleotides read TGTGCCAGCTCACCGACGGGGAGAACCGGGGAGCTGTTTTTT. Complete variable domain (other parts from reference TRBV18 and TRBJ2-2): NAGVMQNPRHLVRRRGQEARLRCSPMKGHSHVYWYRQLPEEGLKFMVYLQKENIIDESGMPKERFSAEFPKEGPSILRIQQVVRGDSAAYFCASSPTGRTGELFFGEGSRLTVL.